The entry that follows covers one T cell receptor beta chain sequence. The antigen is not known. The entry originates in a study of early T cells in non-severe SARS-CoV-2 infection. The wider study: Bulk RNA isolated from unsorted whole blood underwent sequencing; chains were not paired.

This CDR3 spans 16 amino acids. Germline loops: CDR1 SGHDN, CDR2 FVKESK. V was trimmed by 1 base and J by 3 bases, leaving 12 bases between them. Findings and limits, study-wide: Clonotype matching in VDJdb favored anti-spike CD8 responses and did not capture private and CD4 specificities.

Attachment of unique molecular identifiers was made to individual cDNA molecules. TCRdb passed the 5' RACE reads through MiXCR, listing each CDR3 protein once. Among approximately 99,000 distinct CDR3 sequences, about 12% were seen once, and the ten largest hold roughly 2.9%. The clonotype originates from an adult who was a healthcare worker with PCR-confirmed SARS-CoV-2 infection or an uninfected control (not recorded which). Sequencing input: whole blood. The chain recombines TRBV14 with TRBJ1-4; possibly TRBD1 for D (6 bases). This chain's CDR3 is CASSQGGALPNEKLFF. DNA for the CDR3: TGTGCCAGCAGCCAAGGGGGGGCACTACCTAATGAAAAACTGTTTTTT.